Listed below are T cell receptor beta chains from one sample, sequenced in a study of cytomegalovirus exposure and HLA in healthy donors. The assay was immunoSEQ multiplex PCR, and TCRdb's table has in-frame clones only and misses some. Here the sample spans 100,000 or so clones, more than 65% being singletons. Input material: PBMCs. The receptors were gathered from a young woman in good health and CMV-seronegative. CDR3s leave out the opening cysteine and the closing phenylalanine or tryptophan. Expanded clones are given a class, and other clones once, few, many or no size at all.

clone_size,v_call,j_call,cdr3_aa
.,TRBV18,TRBJ2-5,ASSPLAGMETQY
.,TRBV5-1,TRBJ1-2,ASSLQGATGYT
.,TRBV6-6,TRBJ2-7,ASTFAAREVYEQY
.,TRBV29-1,TRBJ2-3,SALKYDDKPGDTQY
.,TRBV4-1,TRBJ2-7,ASSQTDFASEQY
.,TRBV28,TRBJ1-5,ASSSLSYQPQH
few,TRBV7-8,TRBJ2-2,ASSLSLDRRLHTGELF
.,TRBV7-9,TRBJ2-5,ASSVSDRPQY
.,TRBV25-1,TRBJ2-7,ASSGPRGLAVTYEQY
once,TRBV5-1,TRBJ2-6,ASSLTTGSGANVLT
.,TRBV9,TRBJ1-6,ASTPDLTHSPLH
.,TRBV4-3,TRBJ2-7,ASSPSIQVTYEQY
.,TRBV19,TRBJ2-1,ASRQLTTGGNEQF
.,TRBV9,TRBJ2-3,ASSALGTDTQY
.,TRBV4-1,TRBJ2-7,ASSQYRFRGHGEQY
few,TRBV6-5,TRBJ1-2,ASRLQGRGYT
.,TRBV7-2,TRBJ1-4,ASSLDWEGSNEKLF
once,TRBV29-1,TRBJ2-2,SVGGRTGGNRAGELF
.,TRBV6-6,TRBJ2-5,ASTRGQETQY
.,TRBV19,TRBJ2-1,ASSIVPGLYNEQF
.,TRBV18,TRBJ2-7,ASTAGDPDYEQY
few,TRBV7-2,TRBJ2-1,ASSLRIPGQGHNEQF
few,TRBV4-1,TRBJ1-1,ASSQDRGGNTEAF
.,TRBV18,TRBJ1-1,ASSPRGTGDWAF
.,TRBV7-2,TRBJ2-2,ASSPRLLAGASGELF
.,TRBV28,TRBJ2-4,ASSYPPTSGSLAKNIQY
.,TRBV27,TRBJ2-7,ASSTGNEQY
.,TRBV7-3,TRBJ2-7,ASSLRPSYEQY